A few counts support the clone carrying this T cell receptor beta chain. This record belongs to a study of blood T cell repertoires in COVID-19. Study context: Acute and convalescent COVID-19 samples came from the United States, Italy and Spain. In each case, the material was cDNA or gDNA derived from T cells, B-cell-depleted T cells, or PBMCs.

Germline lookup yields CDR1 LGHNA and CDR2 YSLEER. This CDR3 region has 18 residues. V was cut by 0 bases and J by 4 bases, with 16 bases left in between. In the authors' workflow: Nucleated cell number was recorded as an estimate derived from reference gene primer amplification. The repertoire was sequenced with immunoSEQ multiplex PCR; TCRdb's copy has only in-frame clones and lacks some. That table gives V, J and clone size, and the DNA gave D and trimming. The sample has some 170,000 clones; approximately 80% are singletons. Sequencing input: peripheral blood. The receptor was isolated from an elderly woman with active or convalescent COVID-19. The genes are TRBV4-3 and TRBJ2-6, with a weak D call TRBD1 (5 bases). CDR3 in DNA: TGCGCCAGCAGCCAAGAAAGGGGTGTCTCGCGGGGGGCCAACGTCCTGACTTTC. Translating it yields CASSQERGVSRGANVLTF.